What follows are 16 T cell receptor beta chains derived from one specimen sequenced in a study of OX40 agonist ivuxolimab in advanced cancers. TCRdb keeps only in-frame clones here, not all; method: immunoSEQ multiplex PCR. The data show some 45,000 clones, 75% to 85% seen once. This specimen was CD4+ or CD8+ T cells sorted from blood, taken in a trial of the OX40 agonist ivuxolimab. These receptors all stem from an adult with an advanced solid tumor such as melanoma, head and neck, liver or kidney cancer.

With regard to this clone: At one end the junction does not follow the germline gene, possibly because of a read error. DNA for the CDR3: TGTGCCAGCAGCCGTCCCGGGACAGGGAGGATAAACTTC. Protein product: CASSRPGTGRINF. J is TRBJ1-2 and V is TRBV11-2, with 9 bases lining up with TRBD1. Germline V gene lookup returns CDR1 SGHAT and CDR2 FQNNGV. The CDR3 length is 13 residues.

The rearrangement links TRBV5-1 to TRBJ2-7; 10 nucleotides match TRBD1. Unmatched junction bases numbered 4, after V lost 0 bases and J lost 4 bases. Germline CDR1 is SGHRS and CDR2 is YFSETQ. CDR3 length equals 15 residues. The CDR3 DNA reads as TGCGCCAGCAGCTTGGCGGGGACAGGGGTTTACGAGCAGTACTTC. Its protein product is CASSLAGTGVYEQYF.

V usage is TRBV7-3 and J usage is TRBJ2-7, with unresolved D. Trimming left V 5 bases short and J 1 base short, with 24 bases between. Germline CDR1 is SGHTA and CDR2 is FQGTGA. CDR3 length equals 18 residues. The CDR3 sequence: CASSQYHSVGGFSYEQYF. The CDR3 DNA reads TGTGCCAGCAGCCAATACCATAGTGTGGGCGGATTTTCCTACGAGCAGTACTTC.

The rearrangement links TRBV2 to TRBJ1-6; D is unclear. The CDR3 contains 16 residues. Germline V CDR1 and CDR2: SNHLY, FYNNEI. The V end lost 4 bases, the J end lost 5 bases, and 15 bases lay between the germline ends. The chain's CDR3 is CASSGGRRVNNSPLHF. The CDR3 DNA is TGTGCCAGCAGTGGGGGAAGACGGGTGAATAATTCACCCCTCCACTTT.

The chain uses TRBV11-2 and TRBJ2-7; 8 bases align to TRBD2. V was pared by 8 bases and J by 2 bases, with 8 bases of the junction left unmatched. The CDR3 is made up of 14 amino acids. Per germline, CDR1 SGHAT and CDR2 FQNNGV. The CDR3 nucleotides read TGTGCCAGCCGGATCCGGGGGGGAGCCTACGAGCAGTACTTC. Translated: CASRIRGGAYEQYF.

The chain combines TRBV7-2 with TRBJ2-1; tentative D call: TRBD1 (8 bases). Trimming removed 5 bases from V and 12 bases from J, with 26 bases in between. This CDR3 comprises 16 residues. The germline CDR1 and CDR2 sequences are SGHTA and FQGNSA. The CDR3 here is CASSPRAGLTGGGQFF. CDR3 nucleotides: TGTGCCAGCAGCCCGCGTGCGGGACTCACAGGGGGGGGGCAGTTCTTC.

The chain employs TRBV7-3 and TRBJ1-6, with TRBD1 identical over 9 bases. CDR1 SGHTA and CDR2 FQGTGA come from the germline V gene. V was pared by 5 bases and J by 6 bases, with 2 bases of the junction left unmatched. The CDR3 has 14 residues. CDR3 in amino acids: CASSRTGVNSPLHF. CDR3 nucleotide sequence: TGTGCCAGCAGCCGGACAGGGGTTAATTCACCCCTCCACTTT.

The V call is TRBV5-6, the J call TRBJ1-2; a weak D match, TRBD1 (5 bases). V was pared by 5 bases and J by 6 bases, with 17 bases between. The CDR3 length is 14 residues. From germline, CDR1 is SGHDT and CDR2 YYEEEE. This CDR3 reads CASRGQGMRNGYTF. CDR3 sequence (DNA): TGTGCCAGCAGGGGGCAGGGTATGCGAAATGGCTACACCTTC.

This CDR3 reads CASSSPGDNSPLHF. CDR3 DNA sequence: TGTGCCAGCAGCTCCCCAGGAGATAATTCACCCCTCCACTTT. The V gene is TRBV7-6, the J gene TRBJ1-6; D is uncertain. Per germline, CDR1 SGHVS and CDR2 FNYEAQ. This CDR3 has 14 amino acids. V lost 4 bases to trimming and J lost 5 bases, with 9 bases between them.

V and J are TRBV28 and TRBJ2-5; D tentatively reads TRBD1 or TRBD2 (6 bases each). Per the germline V gene, CDR1 is MDHEN and CDR2 is SYDVKM. V dropped 2 bases and J dropped 5 bases, with 12 bases sitting between them. The CDR3 is 14 amino acids. This chain's CDR3 is CASSLMGGSETQYF. The CDR3 region has the DNA TGTGCCAGCAGTTTAATGGGGGGCTCGGAGACCCAGTACTTC.

The CDR3 sequence is CASSPGLNYGYTF. The CDR3, as DNA: TGTGCCAGCAGTCCGGGCCTAAACTATGGCTACACCTTC. The chain employs TRBV14 and TRBJ1-2, with unresolved D. Deletions cut 6 bases from V and 2 bases from J, with 10 bases between. Germline CDR1 and CDR2: SGHDN and FVKESK. CDR3 length: 13 residues.

The chain is built from TRBV10-1 and TRBJ1-2; weak D call: TRBD1 (5 bases). Per germline, CDR1 WNHNN and CDR2 SYGVQD (reference sequence). Trimming pared 2 bases from V and 4 bases from J, leaving 5 bases between. The CDR3 spans 12 residues. The CDR3 coding sequence is TGCGCCAGCAGTGAGGACAGCTATGGCTACACCTTC. It is translated as CASSEDSYGYTF.

The gene calls are TRBV5-8 and TRBJ1-6, with D possibly being TRBD1 (5 bases). Per the germline V gene, CDR1 is SGHTS and CDR2 is YDEGEE. The CDR3 runs to 15 residues. V lost 1 base, J lost 7 bases, and 12 bases lay in between. In nucleotides, the CDR3 is TGTGCCAGCAGCTTGCCGGGGGTGGGGAATTCACCCCTCCACTTT. Protein product: CASSLPGVGNSPLHF.

The chain carries TRBV28 and TRBJ1-5; TRBD1 might be the D (5 bases). The CDR3 consists of 14 residues. In germline, CDR1 is MDHEN, CDR2 SYDVKM. V shed 2 bases and J shed 7 bases, with 12 bases lying between them. The CDR3 coding sequence is TGTGCCAGCAGTTTACATCCAGGGTCCCAGCCCCAGCATTTT. This gives the protein CASSLHPGSQPQHF.

This clone is a singleton in its sample. The V gene is TRBV4-1, the J gene TRBJ1-2; TRBD1 matches at 9 bases. The CDR3 spans 14 residues. Per germline, CDR1 MGHRA and CDR2 YSYEKL. V was clipped by 1 base and J by 8 bases; unmatched bases: 5. CDR3 nucleotide sequence: TGCGCCAGCAGCCAAGCAGGGACAGGGCAAGGCTACACCTTC. This codes for CASSQAGTGQGYTF.

This chain links TRBV6-5 with TRBJ2-5, with TRBD2 identical over 8 bases. The CDR3 is made up of 12 amino acids. The germline gives CDR1 MNHEY, CDR2 SVGAGI. The CDR3 DNA reads TGTGCAATCACTAGCGGCATGGGGACCCAGTACTTC. This gives the protein CAITSGMGTQYF.